Here is one T cell receptor beta chain with its context. The ends were cut back, 5 bases at V and 0 bases at J, with 10 bases in the middle. The CDR3 is 14 residues long. Germline V gene sequence: CDR1 SEHNR, CDR2 FQNEAQ (reference sequence). These data originate in a study of blood T cell repertoires in COVID-19. Across the whole study: Some COVID-19 samples were acute and others convalescent; all came from the United States, Italy and Spain. Nucleic acid was either cDNA or gDNA, and it came from T cells, B-cell-depleted T cells, or PBMCs.

Original methodology: How many nucleated cells were present was estimated from reference gene primer amplification. Sequencing used immunoSEQ multiplex PCR; TCRdb keeps in-frame clones, though not all of them. V and J calls and clone size come straight from that table; D and trimming were deduced from the DNA. This table has approximately 120,000 clones, 65% to 85% appearing once. Recruited during active infection, patients (from Seattle) were subsequently followed longitudinally. Sequenced sample: peripheral blood. This sequence joins TRBV7-9 and TRBJ1-1; D unclear. This receptor was obtained from a man aged 30 to 45 with COVID-19, enrolled during active disease. The CDR3 nucleotides read TGTGCCAGCAGCCTACTCAGGTTGAACACTGAAGCTTTCTTT. Residues: CASSLLRLNTEAFF.